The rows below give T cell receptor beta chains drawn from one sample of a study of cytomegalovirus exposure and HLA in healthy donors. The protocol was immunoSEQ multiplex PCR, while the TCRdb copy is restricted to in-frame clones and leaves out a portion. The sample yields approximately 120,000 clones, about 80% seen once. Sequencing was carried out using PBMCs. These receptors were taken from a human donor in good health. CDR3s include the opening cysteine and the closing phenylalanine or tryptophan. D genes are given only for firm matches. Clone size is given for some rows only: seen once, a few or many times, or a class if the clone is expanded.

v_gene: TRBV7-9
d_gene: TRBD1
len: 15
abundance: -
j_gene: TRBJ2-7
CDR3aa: CASSPGQGSPYEQYF
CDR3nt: TGTGCCAGCAGCCCTGGACAGGGGTCACCCTACGAGCAGTACTTC

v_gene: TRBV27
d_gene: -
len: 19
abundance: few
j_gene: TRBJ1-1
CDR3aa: CATSPGGPNRWVKNTEAFF
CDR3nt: TGTGCCACCAGCCCGGGAGGTCCTAACCGGTGGGTTAAGAACACTGAAGCTTTCTTT

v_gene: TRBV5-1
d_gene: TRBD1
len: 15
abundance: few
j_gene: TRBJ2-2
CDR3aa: CASSLRGQGAGELFF
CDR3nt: TGCGCCAGCAGCTTGAGGGGACAGGGGGCCGGGGAGCTGTTTTTT

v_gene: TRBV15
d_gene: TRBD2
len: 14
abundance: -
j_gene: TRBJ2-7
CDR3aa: CATSKTSGAHEQYF
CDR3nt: TGTGCCACCAGCAAGACTAGCGGGGCTCACGAGCAGTACTTC

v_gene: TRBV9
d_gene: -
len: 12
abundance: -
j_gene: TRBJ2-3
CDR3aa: CASSVGADTQYF
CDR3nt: TGTGCCAGCAGCGTAGGCGCAGATACGCAGTATTTT

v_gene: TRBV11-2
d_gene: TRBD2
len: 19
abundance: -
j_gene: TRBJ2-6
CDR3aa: CASSFSRGGFRPGANVLTF
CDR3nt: TGTGCCAGCAGCTTCTCCCGGGGGGGATTCCGGCCTGGGGCCAACGTCCTGACTTTC

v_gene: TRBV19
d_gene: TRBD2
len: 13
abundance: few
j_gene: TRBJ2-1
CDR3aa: CATSGSSYNEQFF
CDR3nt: TGTGCCACTAGCGGTTCCTCCTACAATGAGCAGTTCTTC

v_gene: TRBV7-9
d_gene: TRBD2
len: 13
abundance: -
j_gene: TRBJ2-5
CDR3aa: CASSLAGGETQYF
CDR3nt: TGTGCCAGCAGCTTAGCGGGAGGGGAGACCCAGTACTTC

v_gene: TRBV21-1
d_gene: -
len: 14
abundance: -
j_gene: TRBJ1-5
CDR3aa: CASSNRGQGQPQHF
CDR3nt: TGTGCCAGCAGCAATAGGGGGCAGGGGCAGCCCCAGCATTTT

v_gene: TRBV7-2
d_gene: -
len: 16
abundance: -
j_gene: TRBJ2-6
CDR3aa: CASSFRGGSGANVLTF
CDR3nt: TGTGCCAGCAGCTTCAGGGGTGGGTCTGGGGCCAACGTCCTGACTTTC

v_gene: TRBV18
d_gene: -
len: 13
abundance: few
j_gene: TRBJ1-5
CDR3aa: CASSPAGNQPQHF
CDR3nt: TGTGCCAGCTCACCGGCAGGGAATCAGCCCCAGCATTTT

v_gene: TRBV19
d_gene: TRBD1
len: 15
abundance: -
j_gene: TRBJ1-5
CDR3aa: CASSIRQGGNQPQHF
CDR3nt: TGTGCCAGTAGTATCCGTCAGGGGGGCAATCAGCCCCAGCATTTT

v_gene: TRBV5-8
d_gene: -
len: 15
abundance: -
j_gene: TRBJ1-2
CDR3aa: CASSFPTGYNYGYTF
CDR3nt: TGTGCCAGCAGCTTTCCCACGGGATACAACTATGGCTACACCTTC

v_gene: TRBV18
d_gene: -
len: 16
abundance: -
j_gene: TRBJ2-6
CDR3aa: CASSPAQLSGANVLTF
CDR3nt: TGTGCCAGCTCACCAGCACAGCTCTCTGGGGCCAACGTCCTGACTTTC

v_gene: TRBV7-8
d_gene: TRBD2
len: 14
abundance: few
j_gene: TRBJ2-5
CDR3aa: CASSLTDSGETQYF
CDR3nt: TGTGCCAGCAGCTTAACCGATAGCGGGGAGACCCAGTACTTC

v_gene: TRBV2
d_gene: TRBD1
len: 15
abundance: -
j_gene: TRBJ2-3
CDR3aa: CASSGGQGGRDTQYF
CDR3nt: TGTGCCAGCAGTGGGGGACAGGGAGGTAGGGATACGCAGTATTTT